This T cell receptor (beta chain) originates from a study of cytomegalovirus exposure and HLA in healthy donors. The PCR used 60 Vbeta and 13 Jbeta primers. Assay: immunoSEQ multiplex PCR; the TCRdb copy retains only in-frame clones and omits some. The top ten hold roughly a tenth of the sample, which has 95,000 to 100,000 clones, 75% seen once. Trimming stripped 5 bases from V and 7 bases from J, with 14 bases between. CDR1 and CDR2 from the germline V gene are SGHTA and FQGNSA. CDR3 length equals 14 residues. The receptor comes from a man aged 50-60 years in good health and CMV-seronegative. Input material: PBMCs. The chain links TRBV7-2 to TRBJ1-4; maybe TRBD1 (6 bases). The CDR3 region has the DNA TGTGCCAGCAGCCCTCAGGGGTGGAGTGAAAAACTGTTTTTT. Translated, it gives CASSPQGWSEKLFF.